Shown below are 14 T cell receptor beta chains from a single sample sequenced in a study of blood T cell repertoires in COVID-19. The assay was immunoSEQ multiplex PCR, and TCRdb's table has in-frame clones only and misses some. In the table there are approximately 150,000 clones, about 90% of which are singletons. Source material: peripheral blood. Receptors were obtained from a woman aged 60 to 75 with active or convalescent COVID-19.

This rearrangement joins TRBV28 to TRBJ2-5; weak D call: TRBD2 (7 bases). This CDR3 comprises 14 residues. Deletions cut 5 bases from V and 7 bases from J, with 17 bases between. CDR1 and CDR2 from the germline V gene are MDHEN and SYDVKM. CDR3 loop: CASSPSREGGTQYF. Written as DNA, the CDR3 is TGTGCCAGCAGTCCCTCAAGGGAGGGGGGGACCCAGTACTTC. Variable domain in full (rest from reference TRBV28 and TRBJ2-5): DVKVTQSSRYLVKRTGEKVFLECVQDMDHENMFWYRQDPGLGLRLIYFSYDVKMKEKGDIPEGYSVSREKKERFSLILESASTNQTSMYLCASSPSREGGTQYFGPGTRLLVL.

This sequence joins TRBV5-1 and TRBJ1-1, with 8 nucleotides matching TRBD1. CDR3 length: 15 amino acids. Unmatched junction bases numbered 4, after V lost 2 bases and J lost 1 base. CDR1 and CDR2 from the germline V gene are SGHRS and YFSETQ. CDR3 protein: CASSFGQGENTEAFF. The CDR3 DNA reads TGCGCCAGCAGCTTTGGACAGGGTGAGAACACTGAAGCTTTCTTT.

The gene calls are TRBV19 and TRBJ2-2, with TRBD2 identical over 11 bases. The germline V gene encodes CDR1 LNHDA and CDR2 SQIVND (reference sequence). The CDR3 sequence is 14 residues long. The V segment lost 8 bases and the J segment 3 bases; nucleotides outside the gene matches: 2. The CDR3 is CASSTSGDTGELFF. Here the CDR3 DNA reads TGTGCCAGTTCGACTAGCGGGGACACCGGGGAGCTGTTTTTT.

This clone was found once. The gene calls are TRBV5-1 and TRBJ1-2, with 10 bases identical to TRBD1. The CDR3 is 14 residues long. The J segment lost 8 bases and the V segment lost 2 bases, leaving 6 bases of the junction unmatched. The germline CDR1 and CDR2 sequences are SGHRS and YFSETQ. The CDR3 loop is CASSFSGTGDGYTF. The CDR3 coding sequence is TGCGCCAGCAGCTTTTCCGGGACAGGGGACGGCTACACCTTC.

The V and J genes are TRBV9 and TRBJ2-7; D is uncertain. This CDR3 comprises 14 residues. Germline V gene data show CDR1 as SGDLS and CDR2 as YYNGEE. The ends were cut back, 0 bases at V and 0 bases at J, with 7 bases in the middle. The chain's CDR3 is CASSVATLSYEQYF. In nucleotides, the CDR3 is TGTGCCAGCAGCGTAGCTACGCTCTCCTACGAGCAGTACTTC.

This clone was counted between two and nine times. The chain has TRBV4-3 and TRBJ1-4, with 10 nucleotides matching TRBD1. The V segment lost 1 base and the J segment 8 bases; nucleotides outside the gene matches: 7. CDR1 is LGHNA and CDR2 is YSLEER in the germline V gene. The CDR3 contains 16 residues. This chain's CDR3 is CASSQGAGQGGEKLFF. The CDR3 DNA reads as TGCGCCAGCAGCCAAGGCGCAGGACAGGGGGGAGAAAAACTGTTTTTT.

This clone was detected only once. CDR3 residues: CASSPLMASIGYTF. In DNA, the CDR3 is TGTGCCAGCAGCCCGTTGATGGCATCGATTGGCTACACCTTC. The chain is built from TRBV5-8 and TRBJ1-2, with D hard to call. V lost 4 bases to trimming and J lost 7 bases, with 17 bases between them. The CDR3 sequence is 14 residues long. The germline gives CDR1 SGHTS, CDR2 YDEGEE.

The chain links TRBV12-3 or TRBV12-4 to TRBJ1-1, with a tentative D call TRBD1 (5 bases). The CDR3 is 13 amino acids. Trimming pared 7 bases from V and 4 bases from J, leaving 13 bases between. The CDR3 sequence: CASNPTASTEAFF. The CDR3 DNA sequence: TGTGCCAGCAATCCGACAGCGAGCACTGAAGCTTTCTTT.

The V gene is TRBV18, the J gene TRBJ2-1; tentative D call: TRBD2 (6 bases). CDR3 length: 13 amino acids. CDR1 and CDR2 from the germline V gene are KGHSH and LQKENI. V was pared by 1 base and J by 9 bases, with 10 bases between. CDR3 nucleotide sequence: TGTGCCAGCTCACCACGGGGGGACGCTGAGCAGTTCTTC. Translation gives CASSPRGDAEQFF.

This rearrangement joins TRBV27 to TRBJ1-1; D is unclear. Germline CDR1 is MNHEY and CDR2 is SMNVEV (reference sequence). The CDR3 is 13 amino acids. Trimming pared 6 bases from V and 4 bases from J, leaving 12 bases between. The CDR3: CASSADSRTEAFF. CDR3 DNA sequence: TGTGCCAGCAGCGCCGACTCTCGCACTGAAGCTTTCTTT.

This chain connects TRBV6-5 to TRBJ1-5; TRBD1 aligns across 7 bases. V lost 11 bases, J lost 2 bases, and 6 bases stayed unmatched. Germline assignment: CDR1 MNHEY and CDR2 SVGAGI. The CDR3 totals 13 residues. The CDR3 is CASDDRGNQPQHF. The CDR3 nucleotides read TGTGCCTCGGACGACAGGGGCAATCAGCCCCAGCATTTT.

This rearrangement joins TRBV7-9 to TRBJ1-1; perhaps TRBD1 as D (6 bases). Trimming took off 3 bases at V and 4 bases at J, with 15 bases between the two ends. The CDR3 contains 15 residues. The V gene's germline CDR1 is SEHNR and CDR2 FQNEAQ (reference sequence). Here the CDR3 reads CASSFGGREGTEAFF. CDR3 DNA sequence: TGTGCCAGCAGCTTTGGGGGCAGGGAAGGCACTGAAGCTTTCTTT.

The rearrangement uses TRBV6-2 or TRBV6-3 and TRBJ1-6; TRBD1 is a possible D gene (5 bases). The CDR3 covers 11 residues. With 2 bases removed from V and 18 bases from J, the gap between germline ends came to 11 bases. Looked up from germline, CDR1 is MNHEY and CDR2 is SVGEGT. The CDR3 region is CASSYPGHPHF. DNA of the CDR3: TGTGCCAGCAGTTACCCTGGACATCCCCACTTT.

This rearrangement joins TRBV5-1 to TRBJ1-2; the match to TRBD1 covers 7 bases. Germline V gene sequence: CDR1 SGHRS, CDR2 YFSETQ. The trim removed 2 bases at V and 4 bases at J, leaving 5 bases unmatched. The CDR3 loop spans 14 amino acids. CDR3 sequence (DNA): TGCGCCAGCAGCTTACCCGGACAGGCCTATGGCTACACCTTC. It translates to CASSLPGQAYGYTF. Combining the CDR3 with reference TRBV5-1 and TRBJ1-2 gives the whole variable domain KAGVTQTPRYLIKTRGQQVTLSCSPISGHRSVSWYQQTPGQGLQFLFEYFSETQRNKGNFPGRFSGRQFSNSRSEMNVSTLELGDSALYLCASSLPGQAYGYTFGSGTRLTVV.